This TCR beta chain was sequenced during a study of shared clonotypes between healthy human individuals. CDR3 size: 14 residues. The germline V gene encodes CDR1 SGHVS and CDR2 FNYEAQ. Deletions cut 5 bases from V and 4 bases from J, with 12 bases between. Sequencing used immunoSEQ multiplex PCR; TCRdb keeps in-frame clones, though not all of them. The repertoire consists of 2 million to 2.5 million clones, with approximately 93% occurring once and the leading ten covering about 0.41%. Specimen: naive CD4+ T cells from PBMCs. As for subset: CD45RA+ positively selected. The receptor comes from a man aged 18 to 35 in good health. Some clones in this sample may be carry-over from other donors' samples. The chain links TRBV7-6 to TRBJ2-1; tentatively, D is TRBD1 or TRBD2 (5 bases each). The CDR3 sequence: CASSEGPLYNEQFF. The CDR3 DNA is TGTGCCAGCAGCGAGGGGCCGTTGTACAATGAGCAGTTCTTC.